Listed below are T cell receptor beta chains from one sample, sequenced in a study of CD8+ T cells in alopecia areata. Data came from immunoSEQ multiplex PCR; TCRdb stores just in-frame clones and leaves some out. Of 150,000 or so clones listed, 85% to 90% are singletons. The source was CD8+ T cells sorted from blood, collected at week 4, from a patient treated with tofacitinib. Receptors originate from a human donor with alopecia areata. Both conserved end residues are part of each CDR3. The order of the fields is V gene, D gene, clone size, J gene, CDR3 length, CDR3 protein, CDR3 DNA. D genes are given only for firm matches. Clone size is not always given. Where it is, it says once, few, many or a class for expanded clones.

TRBV7-9	-	once	TRBJ2-7	11	CASSPGGEQYF	TGTGCCAGCAGCCCCGGTGGGGAGCAGTACTTC
TRBV27	-	-	TRBJ1-1	16	CASSLTNRARFAEAFF	TGTGCCAGCAGTTTAACCAACAGGGCGCGGTTTGCTGAAGCTTTCTTT
TRBV2	TRBD1	-	TRBJ1-1	14	CASTEAQGYAEAFF	TGTGCCAGCACTGAAGCACAGGGGTACGCTGAAGCTTTCTTT
TRBV30	TRBD2	-	TRBJ2-2	17	CAWSPGLDELATGELFF	TGTGCCTGGAGCCCCGGACTAGACGAGTTAGCTACCGGGGAGCTGTTTTTT
TRBV4-1	TRBD1	-	TRBJ1-1	13	CASSQGDSLEAFF	TGCGCCAGCAGCCAAGGGGACAGCCTTGAAGCTTTCTTT
TRBV4-1	TRBD2	-	TRBJ2-1	14	CASSPSGGPLEQFF	TGCGCCAGCAGCCCCAGCGGGGGCCCCCTGGAGCAGTTCTTC
TRBV6-5	TRBD1	-	TRBJ2-7	14	CASSYSGTGGEQYF	TGTGCCAGCAGTTATTCCGGGACAGGCGGCGAGCAGTACTTC
TRBV6-5	TRBD2	-	TRBJ2-2	14	CASIKRGGLGELFF	TGTGCCAGCATTAAGCGGGGGGGCCTCGGGGAGCTGTTTTTT
TRBV27	-	-	TRBJ2-7	14	CASSLGPGNYEQYF	TGTGCCAGCAGTTTAGGGCCGGGGAACTACGAGCAGTACTTC
TRBV15	-	-	TRBJ2-1	16	CATSMLRAIEKGEQFF	TGTGCCACCAGCATGCTGCGGGCCATCGAAAAGGGTGAGCAGTTCTTC
TRBV7-8	TRBD2	-	TRBJ2-1	15	CASSFRLAAYNEQFF	TGTGCCAGCAGCTTCAGACTAGCGGCCTACAATGAGCAGTTCTTC
TRBV15	TRBD2	-	TRBJ2-7	16	CATSSRSGRKTYEQYF	TGTGCCACCAGCAGCCGTAGCGGGAGGAAAACCTACGAGCAGTACTTC
TRBV4-1	TRBD1	-	TRBJ2-7	17	CASSQDLHQGTAYEQYF	TGCGCCAGCAGCCAAGATCTCCACCAAGGGACAGCTTACGAGCAGTACTTC
TRBV9	-	-	TRBJ2-3	17	CASSSPHQGEGTDTQYF	TGTGCCAGCAGCTCACCCCATCAGGGAGAGGGTACAGATACGCAGTATTTT
TRBV7-2	TRBD1	-	TRBJ1-6	15	CASSLGTGYNSPLHF	TGTGCCAGCAGCTTAGGGACAGGGTATAATTCACCCCTCCACTTT
TRBV4-1	-	-	TRBJ1-1	14	CASSQGDMNTEAFF	TGCGCCAGCAGCCAAGGCGACATGAACACTGAAGCTTTCTTT
TRBV29-1	-	-	TRBJ1-2	12	CSVWTDRYGYTF	TGCAGCGTGTGGACGGATCGCTATGGCTACACCTTC
TRBV5-4	-	-	TRBJ2-7	16	CASSSQAGARAYEQYF	TGTGCCAGCAGCTCGCAGGCTGGGGCCCGCGCCTACGAGCAGTACTTC
TRBV6-4	-	-	TRBJ2-1	14	CASSGEAGLDEQFF	TGTGCCAGCAGTGGCGAGGCAGGGCTGGATGAGCAGTTCTTC
TRBV18	TRBD2	once	TRBJ2-3	13	CANRILATDTQYF	TGTGCCAACAGGATACTAGCGACAGATACGCAGTATTTT
TRBV7-9	TRBD1	-	TRBJ2-1	13	CAERTGINNEQFF	TGTGCCGAGAGGACAGGGATTAACAATGAGCAGTTCTTC
TRBV30	-	once	TRBJ1-1	11	CAWSRQAEAFF	TGTGCCTGGAGTCGACAAGCTGAAGCTTTCTTT
TRBV9	-	few	TRBJ2-7	16	CASSVGDSPISYEQYF	TGTGCCAGCAGCGTAGGGGACTCACCTATCTCCTACGAGCAGTACTTC
TRBV6-5	TRBD1	-	TRBJ2-7	14	CASSYSDRGGEQYF	TGTGCCAGCAGTTACTCCGACAGGGGTGGCGAGCAGTACTTC
TRBV19	-	-	TRBJ2-3	15	CASSIAAGRRDTQYF	TGTGCCAGTAGTATAGCAGCAGGGCGTAGGGATACGCAGTATTTT
TRBV7-9	-	once	TRBJ2-7	13	CASRVTSSHEQYF	TGTGCCAGCAGGGTGACTAGTTCCCACGAGCAGTACTTC
TRBV27	-	once	TRBJ2-5	14	CASSLMRSQETQYF	TGTGCCAGCAGTTTAATGCGGTCCCAAGAGACCCAGTACTTC
TRBV11-2	-	-	TRBJ1-5	15	CASSLEGTLGQPQHF	TGTGCCAGCAGCTTAGAAGGGACGCTGGGTCAGCCCCAGCATTTT
TRBV7-9	-	-	TRBJ2-7	12	CASSLEFSEQYF	TGTGCCAGCAGCTTAGAGTTTTCCGAGCAGTACTTC
TRBV5-1	-	once	TRBJ2-3	12	CASSENEDTQYF	TGCGCCAGCAGCGAGAACGAGGATACGCAGTATTTT
TRBV29-1	TRBD1	-	TRBJ2-1	14	CSVEPGGAYNEQFF	TGCAGCGTTGAGCCAGGGGGCGCGTACAATGAGCAGTTCTTC
TRBV7-9	TRBD1	-	TRBJ2-2	15	CASRGRTGSTGELFF	TGTGCCAGCAGAGGACGGACAGGGAGCACCGGGGAGCTGTTTTTT
TRBV29-1	TRBD1	-	TRBJ2-7	14	CSALMAGTGSEQYF	TGCAGCGCCTTAATGGCGGGGACAGGGAGTGAGCAGTACTTC
TRBV27	TRBD1	-	TRBJ2-3	16	CASSSPGQGFLDTQYF	TGTGCCAGCAGTTCGCCGGGACAGGGGTTTTTGGATACGCAGTATTTT
TRBV5-1	-	-	TRBJ2-1	16	CASLAGWGDNYNEQFF	TGCGCCAGCCTCGCAGGTTGGGGGGACAACTACAATGAGCAGTTCTTC
TRBV6-5	-	-	TRBJ2-1	13	CASAGGSYNEQFF	TGTGCCAGCGCTGGGGGCTCCTACAATGAGCAGTTCTTC
TRBV5-1	TRBD2	once	TRBJ2-5	15	CASSSGGDYQETQYF	TGCGCCAGCAGCTCGGGAGGGGACTACCAAGAGACCCAGTACTTC
TRBV27	TRBD1	-	TRBJ1-5	15	CASSGTDYSNQPQHF	TGTGCCAGCAGCGGGACAGACTATAGCAATCAGCCCCAGCATTTT
TRBV6-4	-	-	TRBJ1-5	13	CASSETENQPQHF	TGTGCCAGCAGTGAAACAGAGAATCAGCCCCAGCATTTT
TRBV5-1	TRBD2	few	TRBJ2-1	16	CASSLSGRGMGNEQFF	TGCGCCAGCAGCCTTAGCGGGAGAGGTATGGGGAATGAGCAGTTCTTC
TRBV5-1	-	-	TRBJ2-7	13	CASSSGPHYEQYF	TGCGCCAGCAGCAGTGGACCTCACTACGAGCAGTACTTC
TRBV27	-	-	TRBJ1-4	16	CASSVSHSGEGEKLFF	TGTGCCAGCAGTGTATCCCATTCAGGGGAGGGTGAAAAACTGTTTTTT
TRBV7-8	-	once	TRBJ2-2	12	CASSAEVGELFF	TGTGCCAGCAGCGCAGAGGTTGGGGAGCTGTTTTTT
TRBV5-1	-	-	TRBJ2-3	12	CASSPGTDTQYF	TGCGCCAGCAGCCCAGGAACAGATACGCAGTATTTT
TRBV2	-	once	TRBJ2-3	14	CASSEFMGTDTQYF	TGTGCCAGCAGTGAGTTCATGGGGACAGATACGCAGTATTTT
TRBV7-3	TRBD2	-	TRBJ2-3	15	CASSPTGGRAGTQYF	TGTGCCAGCAGCCCCACTGGGGGGAGGGCCGGTACGCAGTATTTT
TRBV13	-	-	TRBJ1-2	13	CASSLGLNDGYTF	TGTGCCAGCAGCTTAGGTCTAAACGATGGCTACACCTTC
TRBV11-2	-	-	TRBJ2-7	11	CASSYEYEQYF	TGTGCCAGCAGCTACGAGTACGAGCAGTACTTC
TRBV7-2	TRBD1	once	TRBJ1-1	17	CASSRRPTGSSTSEAFF	TGTGCCAGCAGCCGTAGACCGACAGGGTCAAGCACCAGTGAAGCTTTCTTT
TRBV27	-	few	TRBJ2-7	13	CASSFPGAYEQYF	TGTGCCAGCAGTTTCCCGGGAGCCTACGAGCAGTACTTC
TRBV6-6	-	-	TRBJ2-7	11	CASSYGAEQYF	TGTGCCAGCAGTTACGGGGCCGAGCAGTACTTC